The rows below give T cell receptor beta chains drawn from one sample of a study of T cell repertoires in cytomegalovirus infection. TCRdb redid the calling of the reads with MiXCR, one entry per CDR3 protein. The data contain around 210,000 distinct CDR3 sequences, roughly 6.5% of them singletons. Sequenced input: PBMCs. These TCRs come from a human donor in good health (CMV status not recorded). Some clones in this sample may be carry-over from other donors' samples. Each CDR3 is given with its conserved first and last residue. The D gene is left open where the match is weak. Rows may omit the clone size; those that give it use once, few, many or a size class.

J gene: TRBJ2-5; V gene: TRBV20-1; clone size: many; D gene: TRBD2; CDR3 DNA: TGCAGTGCTAGAGATAGGCTAGCGGGGGAGACCCAGTACTTC; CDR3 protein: CSARDRLAGETQYF
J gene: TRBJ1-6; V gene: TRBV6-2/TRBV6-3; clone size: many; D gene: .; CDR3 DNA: TGTGCCAGCAGAGACGACAATAATTCACCCCTCCACTTT; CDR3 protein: CASRDDNNSPLHF
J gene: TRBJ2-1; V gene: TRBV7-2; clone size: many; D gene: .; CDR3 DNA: TGTGCCAGCAGCTTGGCGTCGGAGCAGTTCTTC; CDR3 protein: CASSLASEQFF
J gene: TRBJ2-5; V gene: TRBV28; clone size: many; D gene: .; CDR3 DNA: TGTGCCAGCAGTCCAGGCGGCACGGTGGAGACCCAGTACTTC; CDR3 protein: CASSPGGTVETQYF
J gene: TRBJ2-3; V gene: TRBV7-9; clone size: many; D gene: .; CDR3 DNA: TGTGCCACCCAAGGGGAGCGGTACACAGATACGCAGTATTTT; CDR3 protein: CATQGERYTDTQYF
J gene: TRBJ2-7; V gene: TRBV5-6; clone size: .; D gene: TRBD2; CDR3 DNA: TGTGCCAGCAGCTTGCCAAGTCTAGGGACTAGTTATCCGGAGTACTTC; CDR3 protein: CASSLPSLGTSYPEYF
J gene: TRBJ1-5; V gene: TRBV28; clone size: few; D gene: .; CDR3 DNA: TGTGCCAGCAGTTTGCAGGGATCCAGCAATCAGCCCCAGCATTTT; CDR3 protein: CASSLQGSSNQPQHF
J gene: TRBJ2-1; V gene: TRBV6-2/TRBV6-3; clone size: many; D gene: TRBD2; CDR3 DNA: TGTGCCAGCAGTTACTCGCCTAGCGGGGGGGCCATGGCTGAGCAGTTCTTC; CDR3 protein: CASSYSPSGGAMAEQFF
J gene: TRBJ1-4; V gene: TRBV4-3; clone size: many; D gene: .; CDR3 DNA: TGCGCCAGCAGCCAAGAGATTCAACAAGGGAAACTGTTTTTT; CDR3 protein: CASSQEIQQGKLFF
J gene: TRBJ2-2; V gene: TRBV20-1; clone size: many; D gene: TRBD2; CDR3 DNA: TGCAGTGCTGGGACCACCAGCGGGGGAGGAACCGGGGAGCTGTTTTTT; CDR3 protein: CSAGTTSGGGTGELFF
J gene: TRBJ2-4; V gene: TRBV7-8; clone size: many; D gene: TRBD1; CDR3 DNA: TGTGCCAGCAGCCCTATCGACAGGGTTCCGAGTAGTATTCAGTACTTC; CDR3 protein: CASSPIDRVPSSIQYF
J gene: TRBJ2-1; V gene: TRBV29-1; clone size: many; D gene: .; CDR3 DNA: TGCAGCGTTCACCGGGCGGTCAATGAGCAGTTCTTC; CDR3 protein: CSVHRAVNEQFF
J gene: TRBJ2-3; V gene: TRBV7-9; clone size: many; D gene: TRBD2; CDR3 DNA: TGTGCCAGCAGCGGAAGACTAGCGACCCGCACAGATACGCAGTATTTT; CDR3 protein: CASSGRLATRTDTQYF
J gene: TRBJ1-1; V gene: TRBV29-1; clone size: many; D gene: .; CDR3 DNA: TGCAGCGTCGTAACTGGAGGACAGCCGAACACTGAAGCTTTCTTT; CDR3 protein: CSVVTGGQPNTEAFF
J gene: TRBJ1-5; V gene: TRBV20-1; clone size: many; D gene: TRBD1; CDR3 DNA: TGCAGTGCTAGGAGGTACGTGTCGGCTGCCGCGACAGGGTTCAATCAGCCCCAGCATTTT; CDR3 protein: CSARRYVSAAATGFNQPQHF
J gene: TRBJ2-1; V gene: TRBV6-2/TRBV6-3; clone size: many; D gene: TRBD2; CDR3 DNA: TGTGCCAGCAGTCCGCTAGCGGGGGGCAATGAGCAGTTCTTC; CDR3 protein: CASSPLAGGNEQFF
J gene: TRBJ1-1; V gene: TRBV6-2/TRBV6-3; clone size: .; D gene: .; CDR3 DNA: TGTGCCAGTGGGTTCACTGAAGCTTTCTTT; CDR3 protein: CASGFTEAFF
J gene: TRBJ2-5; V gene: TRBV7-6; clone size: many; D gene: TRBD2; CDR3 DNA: TGTGCCAGCAGCTTAGGTCGGGGGGTACCAGAGACCCAGTACTTC; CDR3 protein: CASSLGRGVPETQYF
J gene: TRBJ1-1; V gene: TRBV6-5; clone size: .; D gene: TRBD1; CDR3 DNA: TGTGCCAGCAGTCCCCTGGGACAGTTGAAGGCTTTCTTT; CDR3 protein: CASSPLGQLKAFF
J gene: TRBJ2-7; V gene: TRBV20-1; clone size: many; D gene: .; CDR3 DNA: TGCAGTGCGCGCTACAACTACGAGCAGTACTTC; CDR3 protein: CSARYNYEQYF
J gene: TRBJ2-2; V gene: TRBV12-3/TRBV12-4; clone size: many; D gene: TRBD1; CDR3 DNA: TGTGCCAGCAGCCTATCCGGGACAGGGGGCTTAGGCACCGGGGAGCTGTTTTTT; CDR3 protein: CASSLSGTGGLGTGELFF
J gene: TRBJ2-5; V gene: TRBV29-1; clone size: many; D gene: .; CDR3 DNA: TGCAGCGGCCGGAGATACCAAGAGACCCAGTACTTC; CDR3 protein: CSGRRYQETQYF
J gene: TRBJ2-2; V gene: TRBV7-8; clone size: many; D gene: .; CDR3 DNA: TGTGCCAGCAGCTTAACGGGAACGAGGACCGGGGAGCTGTTTTTT; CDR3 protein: CASSLTGTRTGELFF
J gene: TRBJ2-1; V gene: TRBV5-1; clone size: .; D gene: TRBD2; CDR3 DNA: TGCGCCAGCAGGGCGGGGACTAGCGCTAACAATGAGCAGTTCTTC; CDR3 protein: CASRAGTSANNEQFF
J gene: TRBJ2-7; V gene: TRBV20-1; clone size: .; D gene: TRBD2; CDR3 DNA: TGCAGTGCTAGAGGACTAGCGGGGACGGGAGAGCAGTACTTC; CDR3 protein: CSARGLAGTGEQYF
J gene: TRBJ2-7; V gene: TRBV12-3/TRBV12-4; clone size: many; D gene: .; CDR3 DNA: TGTGCCAGCACGCCGACCGGGGGACAGTGGGCCGAGCAGTACTTC; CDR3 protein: CASTPTGGQWAEQYF
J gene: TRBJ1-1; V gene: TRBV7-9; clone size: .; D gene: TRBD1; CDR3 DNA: TGTGCCAGCAGCTGGGACAGGGGAAGCGACACTGAAGCTTTCTTT; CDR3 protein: CASSWDRGSDTEAFF
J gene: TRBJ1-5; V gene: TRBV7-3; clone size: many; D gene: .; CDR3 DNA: TGTGCCAGCAGCTTTGCAGAAGGCCAGCCCCAGCATTTT; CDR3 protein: CASSFAEGQPQHF
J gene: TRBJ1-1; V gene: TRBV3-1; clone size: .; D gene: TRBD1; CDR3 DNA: TGTGCCAGCAGCCAAGATAAGACAGGGGGCTTTGAAGCTTTCTTT; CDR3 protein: CASSQDKTGGFEAFF
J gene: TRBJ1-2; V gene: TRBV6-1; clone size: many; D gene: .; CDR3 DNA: TGTGCCAGCAGTGAAGCGGGGACCGGTCGGAGGACCTTC; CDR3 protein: CASSEAGTGRRTF
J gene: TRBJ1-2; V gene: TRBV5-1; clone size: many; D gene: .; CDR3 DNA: TGCGCCAGCCAAGGAGGACTTAATGGCTACACCTTC; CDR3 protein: CASQGGLNGYTF
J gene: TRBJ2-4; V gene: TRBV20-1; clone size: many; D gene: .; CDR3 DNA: TGCAGTGCTAGAGAACAGGGCAAAGGGTGGAATGACATTCAGTACTTC; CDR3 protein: CSAREQGKGWNDIQYF
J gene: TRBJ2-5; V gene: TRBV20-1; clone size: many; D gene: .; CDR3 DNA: TGCAGTGCTACTCGTGGGGGCCCGGAGACCCAGTACTTC; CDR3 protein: CSATRGGPETQYF
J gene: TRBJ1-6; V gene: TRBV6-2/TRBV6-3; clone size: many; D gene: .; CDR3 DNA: TGTGCCAGCACCAGGGGCAATTCACCCCTCCACTTT; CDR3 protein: CASTRGNSPLHF
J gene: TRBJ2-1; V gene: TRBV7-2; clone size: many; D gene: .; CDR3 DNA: TGTGCCAGCAGCTTAGCCCTAAACTCCTACAATGAGCAGTTCTTC; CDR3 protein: CASSLALNSYNEQFF
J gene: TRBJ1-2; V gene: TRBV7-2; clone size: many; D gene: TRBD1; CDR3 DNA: TGTGCCAGCAGCTTGGACAGGGAGGTCGTATGGGGCTACACCTTC; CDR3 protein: CASSLDREVVWGYTF